Presented here are 20 T cell receptor beta chains from one specimen sequenced in a study of blood T cell repertoires in COVID-19. Sequencing was performed with immunoSEQ multiplex PCR; in TCRdb, only in-frame clones are kept and a portion is missing. This table holds around 37,000 clones, 70% to 90% found once. Sequenced input: peripheral blood. All receptors come from a man aged 45 to 65 with active COVID-19.

V and J are TRBV4-3 and TRBJ1-6; D is unresolved. The CDR3 runs to 16 residues. Germline assignment: CDR1 LGHNA and CDR2 YSLEER. Between the trimmed V and J ends, which lost 2 bases and 11 bases, there was a span of 19 bases. CDR3 sequence: CASSQTSGWTGAPLHF. CDR3 DNA sequence: TGCGCCAGCAGCCAAACCTCGGGGTGGACTGGGGCACCCCTCCACTTT.

The gene calls are TRBV6-5 and TRBJ2-1, with 12 positions matching TRBD2. This CDR3 is 15 amino acids long. In germline, CDR1 is MNHEY, CDR2 SVGAGI. The J segment lost 3 bases and the V segment lost 5 bases, leaving 2 bases of the junction unmatched. The CDR3: CASSQLAGGYNEQFF. CDR3 DNA: TGTGCCAGCAGTCAACTAGCGGGGGGCTACAATGAGCAGTTCTTC.

The rearrangement uses TRBV14 and TRBJ2-7, with D possibly being TRBD1 (6 bases). Germline assignment: CDR1 SGHDN and CDR2 FVKESK. The CDR3 contains 16 residues. The ends were cut back, 7 bases at V and 2 bases at J, with 21 bases in the middle. DNA for the CDR3: TGTGCCAGCACCAACCGGACAGCCAGGGGCCCCTACGAGCAGTACTTC. Amino acid sequence: CASTNRTARGPYEQYF.

The gene calls are TRBV27 and TRBJ1-1; D not resolved. The CDR3 runs to 13 residues. The ends were cut back, 2 bases at V and 11 bases at J, with 15 bases in the middle. Germline-derived CDR1 and CDR2 are MNHEY and SMNVEV (reference sequence). The CDR3 loop reads CASSLRPHHGAFF. CDR3 DNA: TGTGCCAGCAGTTTAAGACCCCATCACGGGGCTTTCTTT.

The genes are TRBV7-6 and TRBJ1-3, with 8 bases that match TRBD1. The CDR3 has 16 residues. The germline gives CDR1 SGHVS, CDR2 FNYEAQ. J was trimmed by 4 bases and V by 5 bases; bases with no gene match: 10. The DNA for the CDR3 is TGTGCCAGCAGCCAAGGATCGACAGGGGTCGGAAACACCATATATTTT. Its protein is CASSQGSTGVGNTIYF.

This clone has just one count. The chain has TRBV29-1 and TRBJ2-7; D remains unclear. V was cut by 2 bases and J by 2 bases, with 10 bases left in between. CDR1 is SQVTM, CDR2 ANQGSEA, per germline. The CDR3 is 13 amino acids. The CDR3 nucleotides are TGCAGCGTTGAAAGAGGTATCCCCTACGAGCAGTACTTC. It is translated as CSVERGIPYEQYF.

V is TRBV2 and J is TRBJ2-2; TRBD2 matches at 13 bases. The CDR3 length is 17 residues. The trim removed 8 bases at V and 3 bases at J, leaving 9 bases unmatched. CDR1 is SNHLY, CDR2 FYNNEI, per germline. The DNA of the CDR3 is TGTGCCAGCGGAGTACTAGCGGGGGGGCAGGACACCGGGGAGCTGTTTTTT. Translated, it gives CASGVLAGGQDTGELFF. Using reference TRBV2 and TRBJ2-2 for the parts outside the CDR3, the full variable domain is EPEVTQTPSHQVTQMGQEVILRCVPISNHLYFYWYRQILGQKVEFLVSFYNNEISEKSEIFDDQFSVERPDGSNFTLKIRSTKLEDSAMYFCASGVLAGGQDTGELFFGEGSRLTVL.

The DNA of the CDR3 is TGCGCCAGCAGTCTCCTAGCGGGCCGGACAGATACGCAGTATTTT. Translation gives CASSLLAGRTDTQYF. V gene TRBV5-1 combines with J gene TRBJ2-3, with TRBD2 identical over 8 bases. Germline CDR1 SGHRS, CDR2 YFSETQ. The junction had 8 bases not matched to a gene; V was cut back by 5 bases and J by 3 bases. The CDR3 is 15 residues long.

The chain has TRBV15 and TRBJ2-2, with D perhaps TRBD1 (8 bases). This CDR3 region has 15 residues. Trimming took 6 bases from V and 7 from J, leaving 18 bases between them. Per the germline V gene, CDR1 is LNHNV and CDR2 is YYDKDF (reference sequence). The CDR3 nucleotides read TGTGCCACCAGGATCGACAGGGGAGGGGACGGGGAGCTGTTTTTT. Translated: CATRIDRGGDGELFF.

The genes are TRBV18 and TRBJ1-2; possible D gene TRBD1, 5 bases. CDR3 length: 16 amino acids. V shed 2 bases and J shed 6 bases, with 19 bases lying between them. CDR1 KGHSH and CDR2 LQKENI come from the germline V gene. DNA of the CDR3: TGTGCCAGCTCACCAGGGGCCCGATCTACCGTAGATGGCTACACCTTC. This gives the protein CASSPGARSTVDGYTF.

The J gene is TRBJ1-2, the V gene TRBV6-5; tentatively, D is TRBD1 (5 bases). Germline assignment: CDR1 MNHEY and CDR2 SVGAGI. With 8 bases removed from V and 8 bases from J, the gap between germline ends came to 18 bases. CDR3 length: 13 amino acids. CDR3 bases: TGTGCCAGCCGGATTGGGGGGGTCGAAGGCTACACCTTC. Its translation is CASRIGGVEGYTF.

This clone came up once. The V and J genes are TRBV5-1 and TRBJ1-4; no firm D call. Deletions cut 4 bases from V and 2 bases from J, with 18 bases between. The CDR3 runs to 17 residues. In germline, CDR1 is SGHRS, CDR2 YFSETQ. The CDR3 DNA is TGCGCCAGCAGCACCTACGGCCCCGCGGATACTAATGAAAAACTGTTTTTT. Its protein is CASSTYGPADTNEKLFF.

The table lists this clone with a few counts. The rearrangement links TRBV2 to TRBJ2-7, with 10 nucleotides matching TRBD2. This CDR3 has 13 amino acids. Germline CDR1 and CDR2: SNHLY and FYNNEI. V trimming: 7 bases; J trimming: 7 bases; junction bases outside the gene matches: 7. CDR3 sequence reads: CASNLAGAQEQYF. Written as DNA, the CDR3 is TGTGCCAGCAACCTAGCGGGGGCTCAGGAGCAGTACTTC.

V gene TRBV28 combines with J gene TRBJ1-2; 10 nucleotides align to TRBD1. Germline assignment: CDR1 MDHEN and CDR2 SYDVKM. The CDR3 runs 14 residues. V was clipped by 5 bases and J by 6 bases; unmatched bases: 6. This chain's CDR3 is CASSRGDRGHGYTF. CDR3 DNA: TGTGCCAGCAGTCGAGGTGACAGGGGGCATGGCTACACCTTC.

The chain links TRBV9 to TRBJ2-3, with a tentative D call TRBD1 (5 bases). The germline V gene has CDR1 SGDLS and CDR2 YYNGEE. This CDR3 is built from 15 residues. With 2 bases removed from V and 1 base from J, the gap between germline ends came to 11 bases. The CDR3 sequence: CASSVGLWGTDTQYF. CDR3 nucleotide sequence: TGTGCCAGCAGCGTGGGGCTGTGGGGCACAGATACGCAGTATTTT.

The count of this clone is one. This chain connects TRBV4-3 to TRBJ1-2; the D gene is possibly TRBD1 (5 bases). The germline V gene has CDR1 LGHNA and CDR2 YSLEER. V was cut by 0 bases and J by 2 bases, with 19 bases left in between. The CDR3 extends over 18 amino acids. The CDR3 protein is CASSQDLQGVGSNYGYTF. CDR3 DNA: TGCGCCAGCAGCCAAGATTTGCAGGGCGTCGGGAGCAACTATGGCTACACCTTC.

The chain has TRBV6-6 and TRBJ2-4; 8 nucleotides align to TRBD1. This CDR3 spans 15 amino acids. J gave up 9 bases and V 6 bases, and 13 bases lay outside the gene matches. The germline V gene has CDR1 MNHNY and CDR2 SVGAGI (reference sequence). CDR3 in DNA: TGTGCCAGCAGAGACCTTGCGGGACAGGCGTCCATTCAGTACTTC. Protein: CASRDLAGQASIQYF.

This clone was seen a few times. The chain uses TRBV5-5 and TRBJ1-5; D gene uncertain. The germline CDR1 and CDR2 sequences are SGHKS and YYEKEE (reference sequence). The CDR3 loop spans 15 amino acids. Trimming removed 0 bases from V and 7 bases from J, with 14 bases in between. The CDR3 nucleotides read TGTGCCAGCAGCTTGGTGTTTGAGGGTATCCAGCCCCAGCATTTT. Amino acids: CASSLVFEGIQPQHF.

This clone was detected only once. This sequence joins TRBV4-3 and TRBJ2-3; TRBD2 agrees at 8 bases. CDR1 LGHNA and CDR2 YSLEER come from the germline V gene. V dropped 0 bases and J dropped 8; count of bases not matched to a gene: 13. CDR3 length: 17 residues. CDR3 protein: CASSQDWASGRPGTQYF. The CDR3 DNA sequence: TGCGCCAGCAGCCAAGATTGGGCTAGCGGGCGCCCCGGTACGCAGTATTTT.

This sequence joins TRBV5-1 and TRBJ1-5, with a tentative D call TRBD1 (5 bases). V was shortened by 7 bases and J by 3 bases, with 11 bases between the two germline ends. Germline V gene sequence: CDR1 SGHRS, CDR2 YFSETQ. The CDR3 has 13 residues. CDR3 in amino acids: CASRGGANQPQHF. The DNA of the CDR3 is TGCGCCAGCCGTGGAGGGGCCAATCAGCCCCAGCATTTT.